This TCR beta chain was found in a study of beta chain features in type 1 diabetes. Study-level background: Healthy donors, compared against patients, showed similar age, gender and cell yields.

The CDR3 length is 17 residues. V lost 4 bases, J lost 1 base, and 14 bases lay in between. Germline CDR1 is SGHNT and CDR2 is YENEEA. Note on this clone: Its antigen is not known.

General study results and limits: When VDJ junctions were examined, type 1 diabetes patients showed fewer insertions and more deletions.

All of the isolated RNA was reverse transcribed, so expressed TCRB transcripts were sequenced. Clones were sequenced by immunoSEQ multiplex PCR, and TCRdb holds only the in-frame ones, with some missing. The sample lists about 360,000 clones; roughly 12% were seen once. The chain uses TRBV11-3 and TRBJ2-6; tentatively, D is TRBD1 (5 bases). Sequences were obtained from naive CD4+ T cells from blood. This clonotype was obtained from a man in his late teens or twenties in good health. The CDR3 spells CASSSKMTESGANVLTF. The CDR3 DNA follows: TGTGCCAGCAGCTCTAAAATGACAGAATCTGGGGCCAACGTCCTGACTTTC. Using reference TRBV11-3 and TRBJ2-6 for the parts outside the CDR3, the full variable domain is EAGVVQSPRYKIIEKKQPVAFWCNPISGHNTLYWYLQNLGQGPELLIRYENEEAVDDSQLPKDRFSAERLKGVDSTLKIQPAELGDSAVYLCASSSKMTESGANVLTFGAGSRLTVL.